Listed below are T cell receptor beta chains from one sample, sequenced in a study of human T cells and chemical hapten exposure. TCRdb recomputed calls from the RACE reads with MiXCR, one row per CDR3 protein. The repertoire consists of 130,000 or so distinct CDR3 sequences, with more than 7.5% occurring once and the leading ten covering around 1.7%. Sequenced material: whole blood. Receptors were obtained from a male donor in good health. Some clones in this sample may be carry-over from other donors' samples. The CDR3 runs from the conserved cysteine through the conserved F or W. Fields, in order: J gene, clone size, V gene, D gene, CDR3 protein, CDR3 DNA. A D gene is named only where the DNA matches it firmly. Clone size, where shown, is once, few, many, or a class for clones that have expanded.

>TRBJ2-1|few|TRBV5-1|TRBD2
CASSPGLASPYNEQFF
TGCGCCAGCAGCCCGGGACTAGCGTCCCCCTACAATGAGCAGTTCTTC
>TRBJ2-3|-|TRBV2|TRBD2
CASSELKIGLAGGTDTQYF
TGTGCCAGCAGTGAACTTAAAATTGGGCTAGCGGGAGGCACAGATACGCAGTATTTT
>TRBJ2-7|-|TRBV5-6|-
CASSFYQQGPGEQYF
TGTGCCAGCAGCTTCTACCAGCAGGGTCCGGGCGAGCAGTACTTC
>TRBJ1-1|-|TRBV7-9|TRBD1
CASSLPGQGAVEAFF
TGTGCCAGCAGCCTTCCGGGACAGGGGGCTGTTGAAGCTTTCTTT
>TRBJ2-5|few|TRBV3-1|-
CASSHPLGTQYF
TGTGCCAGCAGCCATCCCTTGGGGACCCAGTACTTC
>TRBJ2-5|-|TRBV10-3|-
CAISERFAADTQETQYF
TGTGCCATCAGTGAGCGTTTTGCGGCAGACACTCAAGAGACCCAGTACTTC
>TRBJ2-1|many|TRBV10-3|TRBD1
CAISPSGTGASYNEQFF
TGTGCCATCAGTCCCTCCGGGACAGGGGCATCCTACAATGAGCAGTTCTTC
>TRBJ2-5|few|TRBV7-9|TRBD1
CASSPGTGVETQYF
TGTGCCAGCAGCCCCGGGACAGGGGTGGAGACCCAGTACTTC
>TRBJ1-5|few|TRBV15|-
CATSMTANQPQHF
TGTGCCACCAGCATGACAGCAAATCAGCCCCAGCATTTT
>TRBJ2-1|-|TRBV5-4|TRBD2
CASSLARSGSVPEQFF
TGTGCCAGCAGCTTGGCCCGAAGCGGGAGTGTCCCCGAGCAGTTCTTC
>TRBJ1-6|many|TRBV12-3/TRBV12-4|-
CASSTAQNSPLHF
TGTGCCAGCAGTACCGCACAGAATTCACCCCTCCACTTT
>TRBJ1-2|few|TRBV6-2/TRBV6-3|TRBD1
CASSYALDRDDYGYTF
TGTGCCAGCAGTTACGCCCTGGACAGGGATGACTATGGCTACACCTTC
>TRBJ2-5|few|TRBV12-5|-
CASGQREETQYF
TGTGCTAGTGGTCAGCGGGAAGAGACCCAGTACTTC
>TRBJ1-1|few|TRBV30|-
CAWSGQGHAGAFF
TGTGCCTGGAGTGGGCAGGGCCATGCTGGGGCTTTCTTT
>TRBJ2-5|-|TRBV20-1|-
CSARLAVGRLYQETQYF
TGCAGTGCTAGATTAGCGGTGGGCAGACTTTACCAAGAGACCCAGTACTTC
>TRBJ2-5|-|TRBV6-1|-
CASSPQSGGVGTQYF
TGTGCCAGCAGCCCTCAGTCTGGGGGCGTCGGGACCCAGTACTTC
>TRBJ1-6|many|TRBV11-2|TRBD1
CASSGNRGPTLHF
TGTGCCAGCAGCGGTAACAGGGGTCCCACCCTCCACTTT